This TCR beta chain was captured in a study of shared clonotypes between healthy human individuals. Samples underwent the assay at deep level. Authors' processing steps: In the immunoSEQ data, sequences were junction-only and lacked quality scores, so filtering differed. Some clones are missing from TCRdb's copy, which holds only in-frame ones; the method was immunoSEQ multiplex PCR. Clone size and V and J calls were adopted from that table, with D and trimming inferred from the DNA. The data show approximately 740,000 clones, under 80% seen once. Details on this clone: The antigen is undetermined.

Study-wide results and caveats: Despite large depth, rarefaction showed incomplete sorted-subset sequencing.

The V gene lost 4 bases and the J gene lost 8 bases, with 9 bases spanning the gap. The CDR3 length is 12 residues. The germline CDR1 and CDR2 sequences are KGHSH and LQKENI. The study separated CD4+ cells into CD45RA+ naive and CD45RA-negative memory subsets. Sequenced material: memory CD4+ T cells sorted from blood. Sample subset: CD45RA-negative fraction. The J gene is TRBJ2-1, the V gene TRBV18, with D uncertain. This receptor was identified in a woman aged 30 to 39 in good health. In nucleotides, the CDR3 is TGTGCCAGCTCACGAGATTTAGATGAGCAGTTCTTC. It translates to CASSRDLDEQFF.